These T cell receptor beta chains were read from a single sample in a study of spatial heterogeneity in lung cancer. TCRdb itself ran the 5' RACE reads through MiXCR, one entry per CDR3 protein. The sample consists of roughly 25,000 distinct CDR3 sequences, roughly 6.9% of them appearing once. The sequenced sample was PBMCs, obtained at surgery. These receptors were collected from a male donor with early-stage non-small cell lung cancer. Both conserved end residues are part of each CDR3. Fields, in order: J gene, D gene, V gene, clone size, CDR3 protein, CDR3 DNA. The D gene is left open where the match is weak. Only part of the rows carry a size: once, few, many, or a class if the clone is expanded.

>TRBJ2-2|TRBD1|TRBV11-2|many
CASSFGTGDTGELFF
TGTGCCAGCAGCTTTGGGACAGGGGACACCGGGGAGCTGTTTTTT
>TRBJ2-3|TRBD2|TRBV5-1|many
CASSSGGADKGTQYF
TGCGCCAGCAGCTCGGGGGGGGCCGATAAAGGTACGCAGTATTTT
>TRBJ1-1|.|TRBV18|.
CASSPQQGSTEAFF
TGTGCCAGCTCACCGCAGCAGGGGAGCACTGAAGCTTTCTTT
>TRBJ2-7|TRBD2|TRBV7-8|.
CASTPGAGRDEQYF
TGTGCCAGCACCCCCGGGGCAGGGAGGGACGAGCAGTACTTC
>TRBJ1-6|TRBD1|TRBV20-1|many
CSARDRKDNSPLHF
TGCAGTGCCCGGGACAGAAAAGACAATTCACCCCTCCACTTT
>TRBJ2-3|TRBD2|TRBV10-3|medium-sized
CAIRDLAGATDTQYF
TGTGCCATCAGAGATCTAGCGGGGGCCACAGATACGCAGTATTTT
>TRBJ2-1|.|TRBV28|many
CASSLGDLLTHNEQFF
TGTGCCAGCAGTCTAGGAGACCTTCTTACCCACAATGAGCAGTTCTTC
>TRBJ1-1|.|TRBV12-3/TRBV12-4|many
CASSLKGMNTEAFF
TGTGCCAGCAGTTTAAAAGGGATGAACACTGAAGCTTTCTTT
>TRBJ1-2|.|TRBV20-1|many
CSARDPLHYGYTF
TGCAGTGCTAGAGACCCGCTCCATTATGGCTACACCTTC
>TRBJ2-3|TRBD2|TRBV29-1|.
CSVPGGRLAAGDTQYF
TGCAGCGTCCCAGGAGGTAGACTAGCGGCGGGAGATACGCAGTATTTT
>TRBJ2-5|TRBD1|TRBV20-1|many
CSAWTGGKETQYF
TGCAGTGCTTGGACAGGGGGAAAAGAGACCCAGTACTTC
>TRBJ2-2|TRBD1|TRBV5-5|many
CASSFPGGNTGELFF
TGTGCCAGCAGCTTCCCAGGGGGCAACACCGGGGAGCTGTTTTTT
>TRBJ2-7|.|TRBV7-9|many
CASSLDHGRNEQYF
TGTGCCAGCAGCTTAGATCATGGCAGAAACGAGCAGTACTTC
>TRBJ1-2|TRBD1|TRBV20-1|few
CSARQGQEYGYTF
TGCAGTGCTAGGCAAGGACAGGAATATGGCTACACCTTC
>TRBJ1-4|.|TRBV20-1|few
CSAREARALPTNEKLFF
TGCAGTGCTAGAGAGGCCAGGGCGCTCCCAACTAATGAAAAACTGTTTTTT
>TRBJ1-5|.|TRBV18|many
CASSPGREATQPQHF
TGTGCCAGCTCACCAGGCAGGGAAGCCACTCAGCCCCAGCATTTT
>TRBJ1-1|.|TRBV3-1|.
CASSQLSGTEAFF
TGTGCCAGCAGCCAACTGAGTGGGACTGAAGCTTTCTTT